Each of the 18 T cell receptor beta chains below was sequenced from the same sample in a study of blood T cell repertoires in COVID-19. The repertoire was sequenced with immunoSEQ multiplex PCR; TCRdb's copy has only in-frame clones and lacks some. The table has about 76,000 clones, around 90% seen once. Sequences were obtained from peripheral blood. These TCRs come from a woman aged 80 or over with active or convalescent COVID-19.

The chain employs TRBV29-1 and TRBJ2-2; no definite D call. The CDR3 runs 13 residues. Trimming took off 4 bases at V and 4 bases at J, with 10 bases between the two ends. Germline CDR1 is SQVTM and CDR2 is ANQGSEA. In DNA form, the CDR3 reads TGCAGCGTTGCGCGGTCGAGCACCGGGGAGCTGTTTTTT. Protein product: CSVARSSTGELFF.

V is TRBV27 and J is TRBJ2-5; 7 bases match TRBD1. The CDR3 loop spans 13 amino acids. Germline CDR1 MNHEY, CDR2 SMNVEV (reference sequence). Trimming removed 4 bases from V and 5 bases from J; junction bases left unmatched: 4. This CDR3 is CASSYRGSETQYF. The CDR3 nucleotides read TGTGCCAGCAGTTACAGGGGTAGTGAGACCCAGTACTTC.

CDR3 DNA: TGTGCCAGCAGCCAAAACTCGGGACTAGCGAGACAAATTCCCTCCTACGAGCAGTACTTC. Translation gives CASSQNSGLARQIPSYEQYF. The rearrangement links TRBV3-1 (or the pseudogene TRBV3-2) to TRBJ2-7; TRBD2 aligns across 10 bases. The CDR3 has 20 residues. The germline gives CDR1 LGHDT, CDR2 YNNKEL (reference sequence). The junction had 16 bases not matched to a gene; V was cut back by 2 bases and J by 0 bases.

The V call is TRBV9, the J call TRBJ1-5; unclear D gene. The CDR3 is made up of 13 amino acids. Trimming left V 2 bases short and J 6 bases short, with 9 bases between. Germline V lookup: CDR1 SGDLS, CDR2 YYNGEE. The CDR3 region is CASSVLEGQPQHF. CDR3 DNA sequence: TGTGCCAGCAGCGTTTTAGAGGGTCAGCCCCAGCATTTT. The variable domain in full, completed from reference TRBV9 and TRBJ1-5, reads DSGVTQTPKHLITATGQRVTLRCSPRSGDLSVYWYQQSLDQGLQFLIQYYNGEERAKGNILERFSAQQFPDLHSELNLSSLELGDSALYFCASSVLEGQPQHFGDGTRLSIL.

This chain links TRBV3-1 (or the pseudogene TRBV3-2) with TRBJ1-3; 10 bases map to TRBD1. CDR3 length: 17 amino acids. Trimming took 1 base from V and 5 from J; bases not matched to a gene: 8. Germline V lookup: CDR1 LGHDT, CDR2 YNNKEL (reference sequence). This CDR3 reads CASSQAGGTGERNTIYF. The CDR3 DNA is TGTGCCAGCAGCCAAGCCGGAGGGACAGGGGAACGAAACACCATATATTTT.

The V gene is TRBV19, the J gene TRBJ2-5; a weak D match, TRBD2 (6 bases). Trimming pared 4 bases from V and 2 bases from J, leaving 8 bases between. Germline V lookup: CDR1 LNHDA, CDR2 SQIVND (reference sequence). The CDR3 is made up of 13 amino acids. CDR3 region: CASSTGTQETQYF. For the CDR3, the DNA is TGTGCCAGTAGTACCGGGACTCAAGAGACCCAGTACTTC.

The chain combines TRBV5-1 with TRBJ1-1; 8 nucleotides agree with TRBD1. This CDR3 is built from 16 residues. CDR1 is SGHRS and CDR2 is YFSETQ in the germline V gene. Germline trimming cut 2 bases from V and 3 bases from J; bases unmatched to any gene: 9. The CDR3 bases are TGCGCCAGCAGCTTTCAGGGGGCGAAGGCGTACACTGAAGCTTTCTTT. This sequence encodes CASSFQGAKAYTEAFF.

The V gene is TRBV7-8, the J gene TRBJ2-3; D unresolved. Trimming cost V 5 bases and J 9 bases, with 6 bases left between them. The CDR3 spans 10 residues. CDR1 is SGHVS and CDR2 is FQNEAQ in the germline V gene. The CDR3 DNA sequence: TGTGCCAGCAGCGGCCCGACGCAGTATTTT. This encodes CASSGPTQYF.

The chain couples TRBV3-1 (or the pseudogene TRBV3-2) to TRBJ1-1; tentatively, D is TRBD1 (5 bases). There are 15 residues in the CDR3. Trimming pared 4 bases from V and 3 bases from J, leaving 15 bases between. CDR1 is LGHDT and CDR2 is YNNKEL in the germline V gene (reference sequence). CDR3 DNA: TGTGCCAGCAGCCCTCGGTCCCGGGGGGACACTGAAGCTTTCTTT. This gives the protein CASSPRSRGDTEAFF.

J is TRBJ2-7 and V is TRBV10-2; the D gene is possibly TRBD2 (5 bases). Germline V gene sequence: CDR1 WSHSY, CDR2 SAAADI. V was cut by 0 bases and J by 3 bases, with 9 bases left in between. CDR3 length: 14 amino acids. CDR3 coding DNA: TGCGCCAGCAGTGAGTCTCACGGAGGCTACGAGCAGTACTTC. It translates to CASSESHGGYEQYF.

J is TRBJ1-2 and V is TRBV12-3 or TRBV12-4; 7 nucleotides agree with TRBD1. The ends lost 4 bases at V and 10 bases at J; junction bases unmatched: 6. The CDR3 totals 12 residues. CDR3 protein: CASSSQGWHYTF. CDR3 DNA sequence: TGTGCCAGCAGTTCACAGGGGTGGCACTACACCTTC.

The V and J genes are TRBV29-1 and TRBJ2-7, with 11 bases lining up with TRBD1. The ends lost 4 bases at V and 3 bases at J; junction bases unmatched: 2. CDR1 and CDR2 from the germline V gene are SQVTM and ANQGSEA. The CDR3 is 13 amino acids. The CDR3 region has the DNA TGCAGCGTTGCGGGGACAGGGGGCTACGAGCAGTACTTC. As protein: CSVAGTGGYEQYF.

CDR3 region: CASSARPGTGEFF. The CDR3 DNA is TGCGCCAGCAGTGCCCGTCCCGGGACAGGGGAGTTCTTC. This rearrangement joins TRBV10-2 to TRBJ2-1, with 10 bases lining up with TRBD1. Per the germline V gene, CDR1 is WSHSY and CDR2 is SAAADI. Trimming at V came to 4 bases and at J to 14 bases, leaving 8 bases not matched to a gene. The CDR3 consists of 13 residues.

The rearrangement uses TRBV18 and TRBJ2-7; D is possibly TRBD2 (6 bases). The CDR3 spans 14 residues. Trimming removed 3 bases from V and 3 bases from J, with 12 bases in between. Germline V gives CDR1 KGHSH, CDR2 LQKENI. The CDR3 region is CASSPGGAIYEQYF. The CDR3 coding sequence is TGTGCCAGCTCACCTGGCGGGGCAATCTACGAGCAGTACTTC.

The genes are TRBV10-3 and TRBJ1-1; possible D gene TRBD1, 5 bases. Germline-derived CDR1 and CDR2 are ENHRY and SYGVKD. The V end lost 5 bases, the J end lost 1 base, and 14 bases lay between the germline ends. There are 15 residues in the CDR3. In DNA form, the CDR3 reads TGTGCCATCAGTCTGCAGGGAAGTCAGAACACTGAAGCTTTCTTT. As protein: CAISLQGSQNTEAFF.

This clone was recorded only once. This chain uses TRBV3-1 (or the pseudogene TRBV3-2) with TRBJ2-7; D is unresolved. Germline CDR1 is LGHDT and CDR2 is YNNKEL (reference sequence). Trimming removed 3 bases from V and 0 bases from J, with 12 bases in between. The CDR3 contains 15 residues. As DNA, the CDR3 is TGTGCCAGCAGCCAGGTGGCAGGCCCCTCCTACGAGCAGTACTTC. It encodes CASSQVAGPSYEQYF.

J is TRBJ1-5 and V is TRBV5-5; D remains ambiguous. Germline V gives CDR1 SGHKS, CDR2 YYEKEE (reference sequence). Between the trimmed V and J ends, which lost 4 bases and 2 bases, there was a span of 16 bases. There are 16 residues in the CDR3. The CDR3 protein is CASSPVPAEGNQPQHF. CDR3 in DNA: TGTGCCAGCAGCCCAGTGCCCGCTGAGGGCAATCAGCCCCAGCATTTT.

The chain combines TRBV15 with TRBJ1-3; D call uncertain. CDR3 size: 18 residues. The V gene's germline CDR1 is LNHNV and CDR2 YYDKDF (reference sequence). Trimming shortened V by 0 bases and J by 0 bases, and 15 bases separated the two germline ends. The CDR3 coding sequence is TGTGCCACCAGCAGAGATGTGGCCGTTGGTGGCTCTGGAAACACCATATATTTT. Translated: CATSRDVAVGGSGNTIYF. Complete variable domain (other parts from reference TRBV15 and TRBJ1-3): DAMVIQNPRYQVTQFGKPVTLSCSQTLNHNVMYWYQQKSSQAPKLLFHYYDKDFNNEADTPDNFQSRRPNTSFCFLDIRSPGLGDTAMYLCATSRDVAVGGSGNTIYFGEGSWLTVV.